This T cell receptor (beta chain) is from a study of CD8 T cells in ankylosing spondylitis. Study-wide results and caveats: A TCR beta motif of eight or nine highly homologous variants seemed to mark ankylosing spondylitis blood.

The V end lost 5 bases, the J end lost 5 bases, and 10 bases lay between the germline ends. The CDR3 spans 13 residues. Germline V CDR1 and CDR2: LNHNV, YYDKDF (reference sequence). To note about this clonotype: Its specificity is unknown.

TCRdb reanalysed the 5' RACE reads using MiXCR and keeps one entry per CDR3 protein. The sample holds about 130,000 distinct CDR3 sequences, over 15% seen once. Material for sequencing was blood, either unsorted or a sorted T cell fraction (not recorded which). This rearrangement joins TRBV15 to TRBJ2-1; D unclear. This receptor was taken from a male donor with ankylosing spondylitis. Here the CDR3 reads CATSGKMDNEQFF. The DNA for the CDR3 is TGTGCCACCAGCGGAAAAATGGACAATGAGCAGTTCTTC. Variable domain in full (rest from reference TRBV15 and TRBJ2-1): DAMVIQNPRYQVTQFGKPVTLSCSQTLNHNVMYWYQQKSSQAPKLLFHYYDKDFNNEADTPDNFQSRRPNTSFCFLDIRSPGLGDTAMYLCATSGKMDNEQFFGPGTRLTVL.